The rows below give T cell receptor beta chains drawn from one sample of a study of blood T cell repertoires in COVID-19. The repertoire was sequenced with immunoSEQ multiplex PCR; TCRdb's copy has only in-frame clones and lacks some. The sample includes about 180,000 clones, around 80% of them seen just once. Sequenced input: peripheral blood. These receptors were taken from a woman older than 75 with COVID-19, enrolled during active disease. Both conserved end residues are part of each CDR3. The order of the fields is clone size, V gene, D gene, J gene, CDR3 DNA, CDR3 protein. A D gene is named only where the DNA matches it firmly. The listing skips clone size in some rows; elsewhere it reads once, few, many or a size class.

clone_size: -; v_call: TRBV28; d_call: TRBD2; j_call: TRBJ2-1; cdr3_nt: TGTGCCAGCAGATTCAGCGGGGACAATGAGCAGTTCTTC; cdr3_aa: CASRFSGDNEQFF
clone_size: -; v_call: TRBV5-3; d_call: -; j_call: TRBJ2-1; cdr3_nt: TGTGCCAGAAGCGGAGGGGGCCTCAATGAGCAGTTCTTC; cdr3_aa: CARSGGGLNEQFF
clone_size: -; v_call: TRBV30; d_call: TRBD2; j_call: TRBJ2-3; cdr3_nt: TGTGCCGTGGGTAGCGGGGGGGCTGGGAATACGCAGTATTTT; cdr3_aa: CAVGSGGAGNTQYF
clone_size: -; v_call: TRBV5-1; d_call: -; j_call: TRBJ1-1; cdr3_nt: TGCGCCAGCAGCTTGGCCACAGGGTTCACTGAAGCTTTCTTT; cdr3_aa: CASSLATGFTEAFF
clone_size: -; v_call: TRBV7-2; d_call: TRBD1; j_call: TRBJ1-3; cdr3_nt: TGTGCCAGCAGCCGTGGACAGGACGGAAACACCATATATTTT; cdr3_aa: CASSRGQDGNTIYF
clone_size: few; v_call: TRBV10-3; d_call: -; j_call: TRBJ2-7; cdr3_nt: TGTGCCATCAGTGAGCAGAGTTTTAGCGGAACCTACGAGCAGTACTTC; cdr3_aa: CAISEQSFSGTYEQYF
clone_size: -; v_call: TRBV5-1; d_call: -; j_call: TRBJ2-5; cdr3_nt: TGCGCCAGCAGCTTGGGGGGGCTCTGGCAAGAGACCCAGTACTTC; cdr3_aa: CASSLGGLWQETQYF
clone_size: -; v_call: TRBV5-5; d_call: -; j_call: TRBJ2-5; cdr3_nt: TGTGCCAGCAGCCCGCTAGGGGGAGAGACCCAGTACTTC; cdr3_aa: CASSPLGGETQYF
clone_size: -; v_call: TRBV3-1/TRBV3-2; d_call: -; j_call: TRBJ2-7; cdr3_nt: TGTGCCAGCAGCCAAGATCCCAGCTCCTACGAGCAGTACTTC; cdr3_aa: CASSQDPSSYEQYF
clone_size: few; v_call: TRBV6-5; d_call: TRBD1; j_call: TRBJ1-4; cdr3_nt: TGTGCCAGCAGTTACCGGACAGGGAAAAATGAAAAACTGTTTTTT; cdr3_aa: CASSYRTGKNEKLFF
clone_size: -; v_call: TRBV27; d_call: -; j_call: TRBJ1-4; cdr3_nt: TGTGCCAGCAGTTTATCCTATCACCTCCCAAATGAAAAACTGTTTTTT; cdr3_aa: CASSLSYHLPNEKLFF
clone_size: -; v_call: TRBV5-6; d_call: -; j_call: TRBJ2-7; cdr3_nt: TGTGCCAGCAGCTTGGGAGGAGATATCTACGAGCAGTACTTC; cdr3_aa: CASSLGGDIYEQYF
clone_size: few; v_call: TRBV3-1/TRBV3-2; d_call: -; j_call: TRBJ1-4; cdr3_nt: TGTGCCAGCAGCCAAGGGGTTGGAGGTCGTAATGAAAAACTGTTTTTT; cdr3_aa: CASSQGVGGRNEKLFF
clone_size: -; v_call: TRBV9; d_call: TRBD1; j_call: TRBJ1-6; cdr3_nt: TGTGCCAGCAGCGTTGGACAGGGGGTTAAATTGGATAATTCACCCCTCCACTTT; cdr3_aa: CASSVGQGVKLDNSPLHF
clone_size: -; v_call: TRBV2; d_call: -; j_call: TRBJ2-5; cdr3_nt: TGTGCCAGCACGCCCCGTTTCAGAGGGAAAGAGACCCAGTACTTC; cdr3_aa: CASTPRFRGKETQYF
clone_size: -; v_call: TRBV19; d_call: TRBD1; j_call: TRBJ1-1; cdr3_nt: TGTGCCAGTAGTATAGCCGCAGGGGGCTACACTGAAGCTTTCTTT; cdr3_aa: CASSIAAGGYTEAFF
clone_size: -; v_call: TRBV7-9; d_call: -; j_call: TRBJ2-7; cdr3_nt: TGTGCCAGCAGCTTAGGTCCACTTGCACCCTCCTACGAGCAGTACTTC; cdr3_aa: CASSLGPLAPSYEQYF
clone_size: -; v_call: TRBV19; d_call: -; j_call: TRBJ1-1; cdr3_nt: TGTGCCAGTAGTATAGAGGAGACAGGAAAGAACACTGAAGCTTTCTTT; cdr3_aa: CASSIEETGKNTEAFF
clone_size: -; v_call: TRBV6-2/TRBV6-3; d_call: -; j_call: TRBJ1-1; cdr3_nt: TGTGCCAGCAGTTACTCGAGGGCCACTGAAGCTTTCTTT; cdr3_aa: CASSYSRATEAFF
clone_size: -; v_call: TRBV30; d_call: TRBD2; j_call: TRBJ2-7; cdr3_nt: TGTGCCTGGAGTGTAGGGCTAGCGGGAAATTACGAGCAGTACTTC; cdr3_aa: CAWSVGLAGNYEQYF
clone_size: -; v_call: TRBV27; d_call: -; j_call: TRBJ2-6; cdr3_nt: TGTGCCAGCAGCCCCTGGGGAGCTGGGGCCAACGTCCTGACTTTC; cdr3_aa: CASSPWGAGANVLTF
clone_size: -; v_call: TRBV7-2; d_call: TRBD1; j_call: TRBJ1-6; cdr3_nt: TGTGCCAGCAGCTATACCGGGACAGGGGGTTCACCCCTCCACTTT; cdr3_aa: CASSYTGTGGSPLHF
clone_size: few; v_call: TRBV3-1/TRBV3-2; d_call: TRBD1; j_call: TRBJ1-4; cdr3_nt: TGTGCCAGCAGCCAAGACAGGGGGAATGAAAAACTGTTTTTT; cdr3_aa: CASSQDRGNEKLFF
clone_size: -; v_call: TRBV29-1; d_call: TRBD2; j_call: TRBJ2-1; cdr3_nt: TGCAGCGTTGGCGGGGGGGTCAATGAGCAGTTCTTC; cdr3_aa: CSVGGGVNEQFF
clone_size: -; v_call: TRBV18; d_call: -; j_call: TRBJ2-3; cdr3_nt: TGTGCCAGCTCACCACAGGGGTTTCCCACAGATACGCAGTATTTT; cdr3_aa: CASSPQGFPTDTQYF
clone_size: -; v_call: TRBV19; d_call: TRBD1; j_call: TRBJ1-1; cdr3_nt: TGTGCCAGTACCTCTCAGGGGGCGAGGGACACTGAAGCTTTCTTT; cdr3_aa: CASTSQGARDTEAFF
clone_size: -; v_call: TRBV27; d_call: -; j_call: TRBJ2-3; cdr3_nt: TGTGCCAGCAGGACCGGGACTGCTAGCACAGATACGCAGTATTTT; cdr3_aa: CASRTGTASTDTQYF
clone_size: few; v_call: TRBV11-3; d_call: -; j_call: TRBJ1-6; cdr3_nt: TGTGCCAGCAGCCTTCAGAATTCACCCCTCCACTTT; cdr3_aa: CASSLQNSPLHF
clone_size: -; v_call: TRBV16; d_call: -; j_call: TRBJ1-1; cdr3_nt: TGTGCCAGCAGCAGGGGCGGGGTGGTCACTGAAGCTTTCTTT; cdr3_aa: CASSRGGVVTEAFF
clone_size: -; v_call: TRBV20-1; d_call: -; j_call: TRBJ1-4; cdr3_nt: TGCAGTGCCGGGGGAAATGAAAAACTGTTTTTT; cdr3_aa: CSAGGNEKLFF
clone_size: -; v_call: TRBV27; d_call: TRBD1; j_call: TRBJ1-2; cdr3_nt: TGTGCCAGCATGACAGGGGGAAATGGCTACACCTTC; cdr3_aa: CASMTGGNGYTF
clone_size: -; v_call: TRBV11-1; d_call: -; j_call: TRBJ2-7; cdr3_nt: TGTGCCAGCAGCTTGGAGGGATACGAGCAGTACTTC; cdr3_aa: CASSLEGYEQYF
clone_size: -; v_call: TRBV6-1; d_call: -; j_call: TRBJ2-2; cdr3_nt: TGTGCCAGCAGTGAATTGAGCAGGGTGACCGGGGAGCTGTTTTTT; cdr3_aa: CASSELSRVTGELFF
clone_size: -; v_call: TRBV28; d_call: TRBD1; j_call: TRBJ2-3; cdr3_nt: TGTGCCAGCAGTCTAAGGACAGGGAGCACAGATACGCAGTATTTT; cdr3_aa: CASSLRTGSTDTQYF
clone_size: -; v_call: TRBV28; d_call: TRBD1; j_call: TRBJ1-2; cdr3_nt: TGTGCCAGCAGGGAGCCGGGACAGGGGAACTATGGCTACACCTTC; cdr3_aa: CASREPGQGNYGYTF
clone_size: -; v_call: TRBV6-6; d_call: -; j_call: TRBJ2-7; cdr3_nt: TGTGCCAGCAGTGGAACCTTGACAGGGAGGACCTACGAGCAGTACTTC; cdr3_aa: CASSGTLTGRTYEQYF
clone_size: -; v_call: TRBV5-1; d_call: TRBD2; j_call: TRBJ2-7; cdr3_nt: TGCGCCAGCAGCTACGCGGGGGGGGCTAGCTCCTACGAGCAGTACTTC; cdr3_aa: CASSYAGGASSYEQYF
clone_size: -; v_call: TRBV5-5; d_call: -; j_call: TRBJ2-2; cdr3_nt: TGTGCCAGCAGCTTGGCCCCGGACACCGGGGAGCTGTTTTTT; cdr3_aa: CASSLAPDTGELFF
clone_size: -; v_call: TRBV18; d_call: -; j_call: TRBJ2-1; cdr3_nt: TGTGCCAGCTCACCTACTTTAGGGGATGAGCAGTTCTTC; cdr3_aa: CASSPTLGDEQFF
clone_size: few; v_call: TRBV5-1; d_call: -; j_call: TRBJ2-1; cdr3_nt: TGCGCCAGCAGCTTGGAACTAGTCAGCAATGAGCAGTTCTTC; cdr3_aa: CASSLELVSNEQFF
clone_size: -; v_call: TRBV6-1; d_call: TRBD1; j_call: TRBJ1-5; cdr3_nt: TGTGCCAGCAGTGAAGCAGGGGGCAGCAATCAGCCCCAGCATTTT; cdr3_aa: CASSEAGGSNQPQHF
clone_size: -; v_call: TRBV11-2; d_call: -; j_call: TRBJ1-6; cdr3_nt: TGTGCCAGCAGCAAACTAGGGTCACCCCTCCACTTT; cdr3_aa: CASSKLGSPLHF
clone_size: few; v_call: TRBV29-1; d_call: -; j_call: TRBJ2-2; cdr3_nt: TGCAGCGCCACCCCTTGGGGCGGGAACACCGGGGAGCTGTTTTTT; cdr3_aa: CSATPWGGNTGELFF
clone_size: -; v_call: TRBV19; d_call: TRBD1; j_call: TRBJ2-5; cdr3_nt: TGTGCCAGTAGCATGAGGACAGGGGGGATAGAGACCCAGTACTTC; cdr3_aa: CASSMRTGGIETQYF
clone_size: -; v_call: TRBV11-2; d_call: -; j_call: TRBJ2-1; cdr3_nt: TGTGCCAGCAGGGAGGCCGGGACTCCCAATGAGCAGTTCTTC; cdr3_aa: CASREAGTPNEQFF
clone_size: -; v_call: TRBV27; d_call: TRBD2; j_call: TRBJ2-7; cdr3_nt: TGTGCCAGCAGTTTTTTTCTAGCGGGTTCCTACGAGCAGTACTTC; cdr3_aa: CASSFFLAGSYEQYF
clone_size: -; v_call: TRBV6-1; d_call: -; j_call: TRBJ1-4; cdr3_nt: TGTGCCAGCAGTGAAGGGGGACTTAATGAAAAACTGTTTTTT; cdr3_aa: CASSEGGLNEKLFF
clone_size: -; v_call: TRBV6-5; d_call: TRBD1; j_call: TRBJ2-3; cdr3_nt: TGTGCCAGCAGTTACTCCGGGGGACAGGGTCCAGATACGCAGTATTTT; cdr3_aa: CASSYSGGQGPDTQYF
clone_size: -; v_call: TRBV18; d_call: -; j_call: TRBJ2-3; cdr3_nt: TGTGCCAGCTCCATTGGCACAGATACGCAGTATTTT; cdr3_aa: CASSIGTDTQYF
clone_size: -; v_call: TRBV24-1; d_call: -; j_call: TRBJ2-1; cdr3_nt: TGTGCCACCAGTGATCGGAATAGCGTCAACGAGCAGTTCTTC; cdr3_aa: CATSDRNSVNEQFF
clone_size: -; v_call: TRBV19; d_call: TRBD1; j_call: TRBJ2-5; cdr3_nt: TGTGCCAGTAGTATCGGGACAGGGGGAGAGACCCAGTACTTC; cdr3_aa: CASSIGTGGETQYF